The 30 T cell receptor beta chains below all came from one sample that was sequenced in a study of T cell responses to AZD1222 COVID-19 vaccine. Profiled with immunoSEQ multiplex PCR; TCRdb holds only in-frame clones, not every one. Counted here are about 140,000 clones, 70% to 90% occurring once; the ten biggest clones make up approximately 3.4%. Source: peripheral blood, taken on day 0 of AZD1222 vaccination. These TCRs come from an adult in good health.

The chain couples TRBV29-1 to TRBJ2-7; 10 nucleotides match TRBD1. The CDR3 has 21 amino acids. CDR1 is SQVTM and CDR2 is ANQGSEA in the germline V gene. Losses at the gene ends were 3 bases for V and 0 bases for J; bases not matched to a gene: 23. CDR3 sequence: CSVDLRAPGQGFDAVSYEQYF. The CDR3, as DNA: TGCAGCGTTGATTTACGCGCCCCGGGACAGGGGTTCGATGCGGTCTCCTACGAGCAGTACTTC.

Here the CDR3 DNA reads TGTGCCAGCAGGGCAACCCCCCTTGGATTCATACCCCTCCACTTT. It encodes CASRATPLGFIPLHF. The chain is built from TRBV6-5 and TRBJ1-6; D gene ambiguous. V lost 6 bases to trimming and J lost 12 bases, with 21 bases between them. The CDR3 spans 15 residues. The V gene's germline CDR1 is MNHEY and CDR2 SVGAGI.

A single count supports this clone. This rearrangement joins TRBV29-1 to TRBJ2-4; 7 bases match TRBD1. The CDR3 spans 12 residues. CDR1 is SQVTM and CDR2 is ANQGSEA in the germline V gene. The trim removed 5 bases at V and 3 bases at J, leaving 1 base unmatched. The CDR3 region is CSVTGDKNIQYF. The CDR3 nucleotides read TGCAGCGTTACAGGGGACAAAAACATTCAGTACTTC.

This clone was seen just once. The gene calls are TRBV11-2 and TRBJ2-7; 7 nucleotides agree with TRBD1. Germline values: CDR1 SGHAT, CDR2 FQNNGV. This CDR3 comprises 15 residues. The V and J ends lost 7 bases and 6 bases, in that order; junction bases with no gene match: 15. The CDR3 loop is CASTPLTGEYGEQYF. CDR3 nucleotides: TGTGCCAGCACCCCCCTAACAGGGGAGTATGGCGAGCAGTACTTC.

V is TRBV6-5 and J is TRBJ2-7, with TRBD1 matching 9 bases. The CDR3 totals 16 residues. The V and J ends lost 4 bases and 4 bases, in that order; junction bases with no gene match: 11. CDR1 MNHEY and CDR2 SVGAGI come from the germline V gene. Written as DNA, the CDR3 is TGTGCCAGCAGTTCCGAGACAGGGGGAACTCTATACGAGCAGTACTTC. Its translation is CASSSETGGTLYEQYF.

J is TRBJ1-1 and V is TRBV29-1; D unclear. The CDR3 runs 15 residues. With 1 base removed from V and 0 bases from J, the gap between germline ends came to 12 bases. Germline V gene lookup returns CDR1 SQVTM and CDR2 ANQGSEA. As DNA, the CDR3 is TGCAGCGTTGAAGGACACACGAACTTGAACACTGAAGCTTTCTTT. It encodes CSVEGHTNLNTEAFF. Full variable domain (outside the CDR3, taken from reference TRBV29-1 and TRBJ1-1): SAVISQKPSRDICQRGTSLTIQCQVDSQVTMMFWYRQQPGQSLTLIATANQGSEATYESGFVIDKFPISRPNLTFSTLTVSNMSPEDSSIYLCSVEGHTNLNTEAFFGQGTRLTVV.

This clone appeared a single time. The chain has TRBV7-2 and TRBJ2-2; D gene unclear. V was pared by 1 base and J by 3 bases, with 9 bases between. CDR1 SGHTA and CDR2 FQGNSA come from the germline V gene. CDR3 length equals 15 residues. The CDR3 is CASSLEVQDTGELFF. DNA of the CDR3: TGTGCCAGCAGCTTAGAGGTTCAGGACACCGGGGAGCTGTTTTTT.

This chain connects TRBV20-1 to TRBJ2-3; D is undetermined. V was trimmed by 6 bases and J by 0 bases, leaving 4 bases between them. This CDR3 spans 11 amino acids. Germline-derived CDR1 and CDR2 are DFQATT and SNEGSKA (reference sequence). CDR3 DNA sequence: TGCAGTGCCACTAGCACAGATACGCAGTATTTT. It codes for CSATSTDTQYF.

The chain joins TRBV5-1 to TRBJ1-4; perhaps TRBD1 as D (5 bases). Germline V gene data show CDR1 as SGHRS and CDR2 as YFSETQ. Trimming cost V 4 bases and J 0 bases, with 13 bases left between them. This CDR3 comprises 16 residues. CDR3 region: CASSPGSYATNEKLFF. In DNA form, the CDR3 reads TGCGCCAGCAGCCCAGGGAGCTACGCAACTAATGAAAAACTGTTTTTT.

CDR3 protein: CASSPGQAYYGYTF. DNA for the CDR3: TGCGCCAGCAGCCCGGGACAGGCCTACTATGGCTACACCTTC. The chain uses TRBV4-1 and TRBJ1-2; 8 nucleotides align to TRBD1. Trimming at V came to 4 bases and at J to 3 bases, leaving 4 bases not matched to a gene. CDR1 is MGHRA, CDR2 YSYEKL, per germline. CDR3 length equals 14 residues.

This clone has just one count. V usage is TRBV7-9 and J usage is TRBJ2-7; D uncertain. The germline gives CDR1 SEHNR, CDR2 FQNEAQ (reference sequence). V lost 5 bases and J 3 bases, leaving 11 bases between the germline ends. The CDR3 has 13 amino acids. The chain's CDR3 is CASSPPSLYEQYF. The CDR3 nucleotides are TGTGCCAGCAGCCCGCCCTCCCTCTACGAGCAGTACTTC.

The CDR3 region is CASSEVSRVMDEQYF. In DNA, the CDR3 is TGTGCCAGCAGTGAAGTGTCCAGGGTGATGGACGAGCAGTACTTC. The chain is built from TRBV6-1 and TRBJ2-7, with D possibly being TRBD1 (5 bases). This CDR3 spans 15 amino acids. Trimming shortened V by 1 base and J by 5 bases, and 15 bases separated the two germline ends. Germline V gene sequence: CDR1 MNHNS, CDR2 SASEGT.

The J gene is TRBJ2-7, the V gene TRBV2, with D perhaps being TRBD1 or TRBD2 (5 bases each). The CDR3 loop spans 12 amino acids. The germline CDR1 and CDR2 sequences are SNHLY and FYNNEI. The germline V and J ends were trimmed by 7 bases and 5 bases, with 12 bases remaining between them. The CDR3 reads CASKGRPNEQYF. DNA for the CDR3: TGTGCCAGCAAGGGACGGCCAAACGAGCAGTACTTC. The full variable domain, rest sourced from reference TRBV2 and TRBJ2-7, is EPEVTQTPSHQVTQMGQEVILRCVPISNHLYFYWYRQILGQKVEFLVSFYNNEISEKSEIFDDQFSVERPDGSNFTLKIRSTKLEDSAMYFCASKGRPNEQYFGPGTRLTVT.

The CDR3 sequence is CASSLLGARETQYF. CDR3 coding DNA: TGTGCCAGCAGTTTATTAGGGGCAAGAGAGACCCAGTACTTC. The chain combines TRBV27 with TRBJ2-5; D perhaps matches TRBD1 (5 bases). CDR3 size: 14 residues. Germline CDR1 and CDR2: MNHEY and SMNVEV (reference sequence). V dropped 1 base and J dropped 4 bases, with 10 bases sitting between them.

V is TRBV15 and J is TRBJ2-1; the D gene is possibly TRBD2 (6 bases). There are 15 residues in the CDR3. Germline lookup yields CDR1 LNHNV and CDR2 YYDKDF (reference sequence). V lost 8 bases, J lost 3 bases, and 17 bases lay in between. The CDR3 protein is CATGEDTADYNEQFF. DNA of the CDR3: TGTGCCACCGGGGAGGATACAGCGGACTACAATGAGCAGTTCTTC. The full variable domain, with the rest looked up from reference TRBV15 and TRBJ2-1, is DAMVIQNPRYQVTQFGKPVTLSCSQTLNHNVMYWYQQKSSQAPKLLFHYYDKDFNNEADTPDNFQSRRPNTSFCFLDIRSPGLGDTAMYLCATGEDTADYNEQFFGPGTRLTVL.

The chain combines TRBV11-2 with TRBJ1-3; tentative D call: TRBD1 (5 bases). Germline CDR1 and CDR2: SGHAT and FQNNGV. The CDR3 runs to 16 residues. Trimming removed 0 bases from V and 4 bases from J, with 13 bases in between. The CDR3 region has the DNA TGTGCCAGCAGCTTAGAAGGGGCTCCAGCCGGAAACACCATATATTTT. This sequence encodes CASSLEGAPAGNTIYF.

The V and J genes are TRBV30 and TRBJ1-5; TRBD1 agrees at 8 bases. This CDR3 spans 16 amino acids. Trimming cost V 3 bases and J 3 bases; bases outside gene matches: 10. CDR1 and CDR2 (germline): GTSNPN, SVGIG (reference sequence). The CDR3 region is CAWSEGAGGPNQPQHF. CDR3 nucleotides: TGTGCCTGGAGCGAAGGGGCAGGGGGCCCCAATCAGCCCCAGCATTTT.

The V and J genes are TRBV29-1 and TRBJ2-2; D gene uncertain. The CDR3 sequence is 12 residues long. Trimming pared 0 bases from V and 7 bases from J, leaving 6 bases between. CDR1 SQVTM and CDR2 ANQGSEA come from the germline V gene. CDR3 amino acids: CSVEDLGGELFF. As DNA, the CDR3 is TGCAGCGTTGAAGATCTGGGCGGGGAGCTGTTTTTT.

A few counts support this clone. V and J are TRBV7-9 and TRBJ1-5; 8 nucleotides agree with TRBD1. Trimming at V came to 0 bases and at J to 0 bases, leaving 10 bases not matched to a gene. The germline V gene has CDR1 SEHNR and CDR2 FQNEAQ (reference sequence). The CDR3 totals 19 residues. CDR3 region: CASSLALSDRGDSNQPQHF. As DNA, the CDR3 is TGTGCCAGCAGCTTAGCCCTATCCGACAGGGGCGATAGCAATCAGCCCCAGCATTTT.

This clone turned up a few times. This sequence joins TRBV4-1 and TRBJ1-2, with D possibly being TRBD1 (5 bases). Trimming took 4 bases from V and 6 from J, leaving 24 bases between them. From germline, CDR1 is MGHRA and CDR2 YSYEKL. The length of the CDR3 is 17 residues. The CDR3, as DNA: TGCGCCAGCAGCCCTGACGCGGGGGTTGGATTGTTCGATGGCTACACCTTC. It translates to CASSPDAGVGLFDGYTF.

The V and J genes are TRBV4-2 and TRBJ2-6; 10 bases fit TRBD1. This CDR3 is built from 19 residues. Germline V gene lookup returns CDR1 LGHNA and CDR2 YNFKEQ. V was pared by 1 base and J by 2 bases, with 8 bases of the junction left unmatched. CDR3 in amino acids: CASSQVTGTGVPGANVLTF. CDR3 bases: TGTGCCAGCAGCCAAGTCACCGGGACAGGGGTCCCTGGGGCCAACGTCCTGACTTTC.

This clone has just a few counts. CDR3 protein: CASSQAGVGQPQHF. In DNA form, the CDR3 reads TGTGCCAGCAGCCAAGCAGGGGTCGGCCAGCCCCAGCATTTT. The chain combines TRBV3-1 (or the pseudogene TRBV3-2) with TRBJ1-5; D might be TRBD1 (6 bases). Trimming cost V 1 base and J 7 bases, with 11 bases left between them. Germline V gene data show CDR1 as LGHDT and CDR2 as YNNKEL (reference sequence). The CDR3 is 14 residues long.

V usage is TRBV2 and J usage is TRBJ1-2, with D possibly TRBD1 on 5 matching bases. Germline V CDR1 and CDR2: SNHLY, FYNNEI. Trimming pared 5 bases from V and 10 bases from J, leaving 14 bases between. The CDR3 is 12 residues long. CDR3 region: CASSSVPDNYTF. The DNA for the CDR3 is TGTGCCAGCAGTTCAGTTCCGGACAACTACACCTTC. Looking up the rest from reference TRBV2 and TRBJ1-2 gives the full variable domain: EPEVTQTPSHQVTQMGQEVILRCVPISNHLYFYWYRQILGQKVEFLVSFYNNEISEKSEIFDDQFSVERPDGSNFTLKIRSTKLEDSAMYFCASSSVPDNYTFGSGTRLTVV.

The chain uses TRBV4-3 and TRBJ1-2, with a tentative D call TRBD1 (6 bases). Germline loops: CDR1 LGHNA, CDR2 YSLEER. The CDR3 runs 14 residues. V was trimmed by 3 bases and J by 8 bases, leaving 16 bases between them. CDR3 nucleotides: TGCGCCAGCAGCCAGGAGGAGGGGGGAGGCGGCTACACCTTC. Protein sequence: CASSQEEGGGGYTF.

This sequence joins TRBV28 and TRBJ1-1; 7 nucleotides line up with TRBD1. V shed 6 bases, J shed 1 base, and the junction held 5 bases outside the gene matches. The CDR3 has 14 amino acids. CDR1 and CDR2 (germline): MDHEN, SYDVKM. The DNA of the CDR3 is TGTGCCAGCAGCAAGGGACAGCCGAACACTGAAGCTTTCTTT. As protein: CASSKGQPNTEAFF.

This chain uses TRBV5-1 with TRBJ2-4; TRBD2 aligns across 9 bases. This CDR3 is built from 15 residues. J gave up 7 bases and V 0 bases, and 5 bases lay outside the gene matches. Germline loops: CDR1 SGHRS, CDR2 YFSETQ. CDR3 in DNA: TGCGCCAGCAGCTTGGAGGGACTAGCCCCGAACATTCAGTACTTC. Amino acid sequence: CASSLEGLAPNIQYF.

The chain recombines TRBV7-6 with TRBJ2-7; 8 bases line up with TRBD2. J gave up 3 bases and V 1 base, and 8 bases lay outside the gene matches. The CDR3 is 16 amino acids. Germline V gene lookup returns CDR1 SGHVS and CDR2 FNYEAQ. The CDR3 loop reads CASSLGQGAGVYEQYF. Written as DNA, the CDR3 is TGTGCCAGCAGCTTAGGCCAGGGAGCGGGAGTCTACGAGCAGTACTTC.

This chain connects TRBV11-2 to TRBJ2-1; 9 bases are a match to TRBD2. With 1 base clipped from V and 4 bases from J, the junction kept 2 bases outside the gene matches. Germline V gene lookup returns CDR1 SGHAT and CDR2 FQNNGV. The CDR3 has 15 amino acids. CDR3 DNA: TGTGCCAGCAGCTTAGGGCTAGCGGGGTACAATGAGCAGTTCTTC. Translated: CASSLGLAGYNEQFF.

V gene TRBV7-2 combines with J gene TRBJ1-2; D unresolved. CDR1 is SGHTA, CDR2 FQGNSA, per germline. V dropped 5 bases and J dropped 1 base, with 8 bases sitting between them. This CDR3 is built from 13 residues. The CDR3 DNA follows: TGTGCCAGCAGCCCTGGTAGTAACTATGGCTACACCTTC. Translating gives CASSPGSNYGYTF. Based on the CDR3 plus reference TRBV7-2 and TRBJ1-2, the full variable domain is GAGVSQSPSNKVTEKGKDVELRCDPISGHTALYWYRQSLGQGLEFLIYFQGNSAPDKSGLPSDRFSAERTGGSVSTLTIQRTQQEDSAVYLCASSPGSNYGYTFGSGTRLTVV.

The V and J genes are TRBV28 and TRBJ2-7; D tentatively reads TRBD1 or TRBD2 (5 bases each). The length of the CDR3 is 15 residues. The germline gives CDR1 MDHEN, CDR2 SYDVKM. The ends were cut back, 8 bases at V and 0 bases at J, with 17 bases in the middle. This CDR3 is CASLGRGASSYEQYF. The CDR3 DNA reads TGTGCCAGCCTGGGTCGGGGCGCGAGCTCCTACGAGCAGTACTTC.